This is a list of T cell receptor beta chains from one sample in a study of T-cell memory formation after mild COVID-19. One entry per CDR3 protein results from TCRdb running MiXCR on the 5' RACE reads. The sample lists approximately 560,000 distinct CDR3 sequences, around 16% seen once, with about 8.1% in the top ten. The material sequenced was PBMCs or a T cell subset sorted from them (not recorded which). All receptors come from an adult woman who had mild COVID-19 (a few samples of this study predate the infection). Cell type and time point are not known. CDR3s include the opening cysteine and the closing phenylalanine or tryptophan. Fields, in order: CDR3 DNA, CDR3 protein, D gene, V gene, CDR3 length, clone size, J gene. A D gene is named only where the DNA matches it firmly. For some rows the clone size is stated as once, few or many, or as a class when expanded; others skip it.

DNA: TGTGCCAGCTCACCACCCCCTAGTTGGGGGGTGGGGCAGTTCTTC
CDR3: CASSPPPSWGVGQFF
D: -
V: TRBV18
length: 15
size: few
J: TRBJ2-1

DNA: TGTGCCAGCAGCTTAGAACGTCGGTCACAAGAGACCCAGTACTTC
CDR3: CASSLERRSQETQYF
D: -
V: TRBV7-7
length: 15
size: -
J: TRBJ2-5

DNA: TGCAGCGTTGACGGGTCGGGGGGCAGCACAGATACGCAGTATTTT
CDR3: CSVDGSGGSTDTQYF
D: -
V: TRBV29-1
length: 15
size: few
J: TRBJ2-3

DNA: TGCGCCAGCCGCCCCTGGGGGGAAGAGACCCAGTACTTC
CDR3: CASRPWGEETQYF
D: -
V: TRBV5-1
length: 13
size: few
J: TRBJ2-5

DNA: TGCAGCGTTGTTCCCCAGGCAGGGGCTCTCCCTAATGAAAAACTGTTTTTT
CDR3: CSVVPQAGALPNEKLFF
D: -
V: TRBV29-1
length: 17
size: -
J: TRBJ1-4

DNA: TGTGCCACCAGTGATTCCGGGACAGGGGGCTACGAGCAGTACTTC
CDR3: CATSDSGTGGYEQYF
D: TRBD1
V: TRBV24-1
length: 15
size: many
J: TRBJ2-7

DNA: TGTGCCAGCAGTTACGGTCATTTGGAGACCCAGTACTTC
CDR3: CASSYGHLETQYF
D: -
V: TRBV6-5
length: 13
size: many
J: TRBJ2-5

DNA: TGTGCCTGTAGCCGGATTAACACCGGGGAGCTGTTTTTT
CDR3: CACSRINTGELFF
D: -
V: TRBV7-2
length: 13
size: few
J: TRBJ2-2

DNA: TGTGCCAGCAGTATCCAGGGTGCCGGGGAGCTGTTTTTT
CDR3: CASSIQGAGELFF
D: -
V: TRBV12-3/TRBV12-4
length: 13
size: few
J: TRBJ2-2

DNA: TGCAGCGTGAGGGGTACGCCCCCAGAGCAGTACTTC
CDR3: CSVRGTPPEQYF
D: -
V: TRBV29-1
length: 12
size: -
J: TRBJ2-7

DNA: TGTGCCAGCAGCGTCCTGGGAGATACGCAGTATTTT
CDR3: CASSVLGDTQYF
D: -
V: TRBV9
length: 12
size: few
J: TRBJ2-3

DNA: TGTGCCAGCAGTTTATATGGACAGGTGGCCTATAACTATGGCTACACCTTC
CDR3: CASSLYGQVAYNYGYTF
D: TRBD1
V: TRBV27
length: 17
size: -
J: TRBJ1-2

DNA: TGTGCCACCAGAAATACGGGACAGGGAGTTTTTAATAATGAAAAACTGTTTTTT
CDR3: CATRNTGQGVFNNEKLFF
D: TRBD1
V: TRBV15
length: 18
size: -
J: TRBJ1-4

DNA: TGCAGTGCCCGAGGTCCTAGCTTAGGGGAGCAGTACTTC
CDR3: CSARGPSLGEQYF
D: -
V: TRBV20-1
length: 13
size: few
J: TRBJ2-7

DNA: TGCGCCAGCAGCCTCGGGACTTCGAGGGGAGGGACTGAAGCTTTCTTT
CDR3: CASSLGTSRGGTEAFF
D: -
V: TRBV4-1
length: 16
size: once
J: TRBJ1-1

DNA: TGTGCCAGCACCCAAACTTCAGGGTGGGAACCCATAACTAATGAAAAACTGTTTTTT
CDR3: CASTQTSGWEPITNEKLFF
D: -
V: TRBV12-3/TRBV12-4
length: 19
size: -
J: TRBJ1-4

DNA: TGTGCCAGCAAGGGGGACACTGAAGCTTTCTTT
CDR3: CASKGDTEAFF
D: -
V: TRBV3-1
length: 11
size: -
J: TRBJ1-1

DNA: TGTGCCATCAGTGTTAGGACCAATGAGCAGTTCTTC
CDR3: CAISVRTNEQFF
D: -
V: TRBV10-3
length: 12
size: -
J: TRBJ2-1

DNA: TGTGCCAGCACCCCTCCCCCCGAGCTGAACACTGAAGCTTTCTTT
CDR3: CASTPPPELNTEAFF
D: -
V: TRBV12-3/TRBV12-4
length: 15
size: few
J: TRBJ1-1

DNA: TGTGCCACCAGTGATTCAGGAGATGAAGCTTTCTTT
CDR3: CATSDSGDEAFF
D: -
V: TRBV24-1
length: 12
size: few
J: TRBJ1-1

DNA: TGCAGCGTTCTACAGGTTATTGCTTTCTTT
CDR3: CSVLQVIAFF
D: -
V: TRBV29-1
length: 10
size: few
J: TRBJ1-1

DNA: TGTGCCTGGAGGACTAGCGGGACCAGAACACATCTAAATGAGCAGTTCTTC
CDR3: CAWRTSGTRTHLNEQFF
D: TRBD2
V: TRBV30
length: 17
size: -
J: TRBJ2-1